This entry lists 28 T cell receptor beta chains sequenced from one sample in a study of blood T cell repertoires in COVID-19. TCRdb's table, derived via immunoSEQ multiplex PCR, lists solely in-frame clones and lacks some. The data show about 300,000 clones, 80% to 90% seen once. Specimen: PBMCs or T cells enriched from blood (not recorded which). All receptors come from a man aged 25-45 years who had recovered from COVID-19.

V gene TRBV5-1 combines with J gene TRBJ1-5; D not resolved. Germline assignment: CDR1 SGHRS and CDR2 YFSETQ. With 7 bases removed from V and 1 base from J, the gap between germline ends came to 18 bases. The CDR3 consists of 16 residues. Written as DNA, the CDR3 is TGCGCCAGCTTTGGAGGTGGCCAGATCAGCAATCAGCCCCAGCATTTT. Encoded protein: CASFGGGQISNQPQHF.

CDR3 nucleotides: TGTGCCAGCAGCCTGCAGGGACAGGGAGGGGGCTACACCTTC. Its translation is CASSLQGQGGGYTF. The gene calls are TRBV9 and TRBJ1-2, with 9 bases matching TRBD1. J was trimmed by 8 bases and V by 4 bases; bases with no gene match: 9. Germline lookup yields CDR1 SGDLS and CDR2 YYNGEE. This CDR3 has 14 amino acids.

The chain uses TRBV6-1 and TRBJ2-3; a possible D gene is TRBD2 (5 bases). The CDR3 is made up of 15 amino acids. Per germline, CDR1 MNHNS and CDR2 SASEGT. Trimming removed 2 bases from V and 2 bases from J, with 11 bases in between. CDR3 in amino acids: CASSELKGDTDTQYF. CDR3 sequence (DNA): TGTGCCAGCAGTGAATTAAAGGGAGACACAGATACGCAGTATTTT.

This chain links TRBV9 with TRBJ1-4; D perhaps matches TRBD1 (5 bases). V was trimmed by 2 bases and J by 7 bases, leaving 15 bases between them. This CDR3 has 15 residues. Per the germline V gene, CDR1 is SGDLS and CDR2 is YYNGEE. CDR3 DNA sequence: TGTGCCAGCAGCGTTGGGGCTGGGGGAGGTGAAAAACTGTTTTTT. Its protein product is CASSVGAGGGEKLFF.

V and J are TRBV4-1 and TRBJ2-7; 10 positions agree with TRBD1. The length of the CDR3 is 17 residues. CDR1 and CDR2 from the germline V gene are MGHRA and YSYEKL. Trimming took 2 bases from V and 3 from J; bases not matched to a gene: 10. CDR3 region: CASSQLILGTGVYEQYF. CDR3 bases: TGCGCCAGCAGCCAACTTATACTCGGGACAGGGGTCTACGAGCAGTACTTC.

The V and J genes are TRBV9 and TRBJ1-3; D unclear. This CDR3 region has 13 residues. Per the germline V gene, CDR1 is SGDLS and CDR2 is YYNGEE. The germline V and J ends were trimmed by 4 bases and 2 bases, with 7 bases remaining between them. The CDR3 DNA reads TGTGCCAGCAGCCCCCCCGCTGGAAACACCATATATTTT. Amino acid sequence: CASSPPAGNTIYF.

The chain has TRBV30 and TRBJ1-2; 8 nucleotides align to TRBD1. The CDR3 sequence is 13 residues long. Looked up from germline, CDR1 is GTSNPN and CDR2 is SVGIG (reference sequence). With V trimmed by 0 bases and J by 7 bases, 4 bases remained unmatched. This CDR3 reads CAWSVVTGGGYTF. The CDR3 DNA reads TGTGCCTGGAGTGTAGTCACAGGGGGTGGCTACACCTTC. The full variable domain, with the rest looked up from reference TRBV30 and TRBJ1-2, is SQTIHQWPATLVQPVGSPLSLECTVEGTSNPNLYWYRQAAGRGLQLLFYSVGIGQISSEVPQNLSASRPQDRQFILSSKKLLLSDSGFYLCAWSVVTGGGYTFGSGTRLTVV.

This chain connects TRBV11-2 to TRBJ2-5; 9 bases agree with TRBD2. V shed 0 bases and J 8 bases; nucleotides not matched to a gene: 10. This CDR3 comprises 16 residues. Germline CDR1 reads SGHAT; CDR2 reads FQNNGV. The CDR3 coding sequence is TGTGCCAGCAGCTTAGAGCTTGGCGGGGGGGCGGGAACCCAGTACTTC. Its translation is CASSLELGGGAGTQYF.

V is TRBV7-8 and J is TRBJ1-5; D gene uncertain. Germline V gives CDR1 SGHVS, CDR2 FQNEAQ. The V end was cut by 1 base, the J end by 4 bases, with 14 bases between. The CDR3 covers 16 residues. The CDR3 DNA reads TGTGCCAGCAGCTTAGAGTTTGGGTCAGCGAATCAGCCCCAGCATTTT. Translated, it gives CASSLEFGSANQPQHF.

The J gene is TRBJ1-1, the V gene TRBV5-1, with D possibly being TRBD1 (5 bases). The CDR3 has 16 amino acids. Trimming cost V 4 bases and J 5 bases, with 21 bases left between them. Looked up from germline, CDR1 is SGHRS and CDR2 is YFSETQ. The CDR3 loop reads CASSLDQGEGQTEAFF. CDR3 DNA sequence: TGCGCCAGCAGCCTTGACCAAGGGGAAGGCCAGACTGAAGCTTTCTTT.

This chain uses TRBV5-6 with TRBJ1-3; D remains unclear. The length of the CDR3 is 16 residues. Trimming pared 1 base from V and 0 bases from J, leaving 11 bases between. Germline V CDR1 and CDR2: SGHDT, YYEEEE. The CDR3 DNA is TGTGCCAGCAGCTTGTATCAGCGGACCTCTGGAAACACCATATATTTT. It yields the protein CASSLYQRTSGNTIYF.

A remark on this clone: Other nucleotide sequences in the sample specify the same CDR3. This sequence joins TRBV18 and TRBJ2-3, with TRBD1 as a possible D gene (6 bases). V shed 1 base and J shed 1 base, with 9 bases lying between them. The germline V gene has CDR1 KGHSH and CDR2 LQKENI. The CDR3 runs 15 residues. As DNA, the CDR3 is TGTGCCAGCTCACCACGAGGGGGTGGCACAGATACGCAGTATTTT. It specifies CASSPRGGGTDTQYF. The full variable domain, rest sourced from reference TRBV18 and TRBJ2-3, is NAGVMQNPRHLVRRRGQEARLRCSPMKGHSHVYWYRQLPEEGLKFMVYLQKENIIDESGMPKERFSAEFPKEGPSILRIQQVVRGDSAAYFCASSPRGGGTDTQYFGPGTRLTVL.

The rearrangement joins TRBV7-9 to TRBJ2-7; 9 nucleotides agree with TRBD1. Germline CDR1 SEHNR, CDR2 FQNEAQ (reference sequence). V lost 3 bases, J lost 10 bases, and 7 bases stayed unmatched. This CDR3 is built from 13 residues. The CDR3 protein is CASSFFDRGAQYF. CDR3 sequence (DNA): TGTGCCAGCAGCTTTTTTGACAGGGGGGCTCAGTACTTC.

The chain has TRBV11-2 and TRBJ2-1; TRBD2 is a possible D gene (6 bases). The V end lost 0 bases, the J end lost 5 bases, and 14 bases lay between the germline ends. Germline CDR1 SGHAT, CDR2 FQNNGV. CDR3 length: 16 residues. The CDR3 DNA sequence: TGTGCCAGCAGCTTAGAGAGATGGGGCGGGAACAATGAGCAGTTCTTC. Amino acids: CASSLERWGGNNEQFF.

The chain combines TRBV19 with TRBJ2-2, with a possible D match to TRBD2 (6 bases). Germline V gene lookup returns CDR1 LNHDA and CDR2 SQIVND (reference sequence). The CDR3 runs to 16 residues. Trimming cost V 5 bases and J 1 base, with 14 bases left between them. CDR3 protein: CASSETGTLNTGELFF. The CDR3 nucleotides read TGTGCCAGTAGTGAAACCGGGACTTTGAACACCGGGGAGCTGTTTTTT.

A few counts support this clone. V gene TRBV4-2 combines with J gene TRBJ1-2; 7 bases agree with TRBD1. V shed 1 base, J shed 8 bases, and the junction held 10 bases outside the gene matches. Germline lookup yields CDR1 LGHNA and CDR2 YNFKEQ. This CDR3 region has 15 residues. CDR3 protein: CASSQGAGGFEGYTF. Here the CDR3 DNA reads TGTGCCAGCAGCCAAGGGGCAGGGGGTTTTGAAGGCTACACCTTC.

Note on this clone: Other nucleotide sequences in the sample specify the same CDR3. This rearrangement joins TRBV7-9 to TRBJ2-5; possibly TRBD1 for D (5 bases). Germline assignment: CDR1 SEHNR and CDR2 FQNEAQ (reference sequence). V lost 6 bases to trimming and J lost 3 bases, with 14 bases between them. The CDR3 loop spans 14 amino acids. CDR3 nucleotides: TGTGCCAGCAGTTTGGTTGGCAGGGAAGAGACCCAGTACTTC. It translates to CASSLVGREETQYF.

The gene calls are TRBV19 and TRBJ1-6; no reliable D call. This CDR3 comprises 15 residues. Per the germline V gene, CDR1 is LNHDA and CDR2 is SQIVND (reference sequence). V shed 5 bases and J shed 6 bases, with 14 bases lying between them. CDR3: CASSSGGSTNSPLHF. For the CDR3, the DNA is TGTGCCAGTAGTTCCGGAGGGTCAACTAATTCACCCCTCCACTTT.

V gene TRBV3-1 (or the pseudogene TRBV3-2) combines with J gene TRBJ1-2; possibly TRBD1 for D (6 bases). The CDR3 spans 13 residues. The germline V and J ends were trimmed by 5 bases and 4 bases, with 11 bases remaining between them. The germline V gene encodes CDR1 LGHDT and CDR2 YNNKEL (reference sequence). For the CDR3, the DNA is TGTGCCAGCAGCGAGGGACAATTCTATGGCTACACCTTC. Encoded protein: CASSEGQFYGYTF.

This sequence joins TRBV27 and TRBJ2-3; 8 bases fit TRBD2. Germline loops: CDR1 MNHEY, CDR2 SMNVEV (reference sequence). This CDR3 is 16 amino acids long. The V and J ends lost 3 bases and 4 bases, in that order; junction bases with no gene match: 9. The CDR3 DNA is TGTGCCAGCAGTTTTCTTTCCGGGGGGGGCGCAGATACGCAGTATTTT. Its protein is CASSFLSGGGADTQYF.

This chain connects TRBV9 to TRBJ2-7; 11 positions agree with TRBD2. CDR1 is SGDLS, CDR2 YYNGEE, per germline. CDR3 length: 15 residues. Trimming took 4 bases from V and 1 from J; bases not matched to a gene: 4. The CDR3 protein is CASSSGTSGSYEQYF. Here the CDR3 DNA reads TGTGCCAGCAGCTCCGGGACTAGCGGATCCTACGAGCAGTACTTC.

This chain links TRBV19 with TRBJ2-5; 13 bases match TRBD2. V dropped 5 bases and J dropped 3; count of bases not matched to a gene: 9. The CDR3 length is 17 residues. CDR1 and CDR2 (germline): LNHDA, SQIVND (reference sequence). CDR3 sequence: CASSQYTGLAGKETQYF. The DNA for the CDR3 is TGTGCCAGTAGTCAATATACGGGACTAGCGGGGAAAGAGACCCAGTACTTC.

Concerning this clone itself: Different DNA sequences within this sample yield the same CDR3. CDR3 DNA sequence: TGCGCCAGCAGCTTGACTAGCGGAGGCCAAGAGACCCAGTACTTC. Translated: CASSLTSGGQETQYF. V usage is TRBV5-1 and J usage is TRBJ2-5, with TRBD2 matching over 8 bases. Trimming cost V 1 base and J 1 base; bases outside gene matches: 3. The CDR3 is 15 residues long. CDR1 is SGHRS, CDR2 YFSETQ, per germline.

CDR3 in amino acids: CASRLEVAEASNQPQHF. The DNA of the CDR3 is TGTGCAAGTCGCTTAGAGGTTGCCGAGGCAAGCAATCAGCCCCAGCATTTT. J is TRBJ1-5 and V is TRBV12-2. TRBV12-2 is classified as a pseudogene. This CDR3 has 17 amino acids.

V usage is TRBV11-2 and J usage is TRBJ1-1; 7 bases fit TRBD1. The CDR3 runs 15 residues. After removal of 1 base from V and 1 base from J, the junction contained 3 bases not matched to a gene. Looked up from germline, CDR1 is SGHAT and CDR2 is FQNNGV. The CDR3 DNA sequence: TGTGCCAGCAGCTTAGGGTGGACAGGGAACACTGAAGCTTTCTTT. It encodes CASSLGWTGNTEAFF.

The chain uses TRBV29-1 and TRBJ2-3, with D maybe TRBD1 (5 bases). V shed 1 base and J shed 1 base, with 12 bases lying between them. Looked up from germline, CDR1 is SQVTM and CDR2 is ANQGSEA. CDR3 length: 15 residues. The CDR3 nucleotides are TGCAGCGTTGAAGTTTCAGGGATCGGCACAGATACGCAGTATTTT. This codes for CSVEVSGIGTDTQYF.

V is TRBV11-2 and J is TRBJ2-5; no reliable D call. Trimming removed 5 bases from V and 1 base from J, with 2 bases in between. The CDR3 is made up of 11 amino acids. The V gene's germline CDR1 is SGHAT and CDR2 FQNNGV. CDR3 sequence: CASSLQETQYF. CDR3 DNA: TGTGCCAGCAGCCTCCAAGAGACCCAGTACTTC.

The CDR3, as DNA: TGTGCCTGGAGTGTCATGGCTAGCGGGGCCGACGAGCAGTACTTC. Protein sequence: CAWSVMASGADEQYF. The chain joins TRBV30 to TRBJ2-7, with 9 bases identical to TRBD2. The CDR3 totals 15 residues. The J segment lost 5 bases and the V segment lost 0 bases, leaving 8 bases of the junction unmatched. Germline V gene data show CDR1 as GTSNPN and CDR2 as SVGIG (reference sequence).